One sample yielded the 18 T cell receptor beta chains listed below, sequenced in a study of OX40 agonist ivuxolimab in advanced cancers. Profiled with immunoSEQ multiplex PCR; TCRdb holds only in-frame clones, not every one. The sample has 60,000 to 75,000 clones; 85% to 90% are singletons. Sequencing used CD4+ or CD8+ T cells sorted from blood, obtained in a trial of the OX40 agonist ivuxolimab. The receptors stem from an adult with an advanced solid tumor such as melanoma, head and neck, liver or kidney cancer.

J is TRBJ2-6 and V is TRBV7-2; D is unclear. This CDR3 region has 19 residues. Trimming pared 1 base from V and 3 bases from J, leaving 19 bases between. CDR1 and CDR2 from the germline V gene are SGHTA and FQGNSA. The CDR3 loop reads CASSLGRYGGSLGANVLTF. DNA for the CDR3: TGTGCCAGCAGCTTAGGCCGGTATGGCGGCTCTCTTGGGGCCAACGTCCTGACTTTC. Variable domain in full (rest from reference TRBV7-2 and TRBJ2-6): GAGVSQSPSNKVTEKGKDVELRCDPISGHTALYWYRQSLGQGLEFLIYFQGNSAPDKSGLPSDRFSAERTGGSVSTLTIQRTQQEDSAVYLCASSLGRYGGSLGANVLTFGAGSRLTVL.

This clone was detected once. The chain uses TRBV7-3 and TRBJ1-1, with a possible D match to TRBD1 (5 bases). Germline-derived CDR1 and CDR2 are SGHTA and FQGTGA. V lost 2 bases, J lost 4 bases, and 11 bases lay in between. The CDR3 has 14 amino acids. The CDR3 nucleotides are TGTGCCAGCAGCTTATTCGGGGACGGCACTGAAGCTTTCTTT. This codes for CASSLFGDGTEAFF.

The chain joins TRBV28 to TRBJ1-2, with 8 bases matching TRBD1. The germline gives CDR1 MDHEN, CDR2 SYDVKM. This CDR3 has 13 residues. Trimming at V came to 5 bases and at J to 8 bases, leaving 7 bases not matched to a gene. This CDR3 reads CASSKRTGLGYTF. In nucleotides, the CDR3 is TGTGCCAGCAGTAAAAGGACAGGGCTCGGCTACACCTTC.

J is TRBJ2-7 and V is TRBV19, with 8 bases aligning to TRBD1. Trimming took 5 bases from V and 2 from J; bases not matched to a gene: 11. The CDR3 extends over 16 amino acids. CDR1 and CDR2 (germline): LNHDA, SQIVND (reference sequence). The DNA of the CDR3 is TGTGCCAGTAGTTTATCCGGGACAGGATCAACCTACGAGCAGTACTTC. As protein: CASSLSGTGSTYEQYF.

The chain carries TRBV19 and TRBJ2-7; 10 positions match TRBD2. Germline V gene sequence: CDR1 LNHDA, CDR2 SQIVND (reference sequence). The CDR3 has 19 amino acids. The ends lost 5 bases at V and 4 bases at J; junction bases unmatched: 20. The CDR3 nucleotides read TGTGCCAGTAGTCAGGAAGGGCTAGCGGGAGTCCCCTTCCCATACGAGCAGTACTTC. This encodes CASSQEGLAGVPFPYEQYF.

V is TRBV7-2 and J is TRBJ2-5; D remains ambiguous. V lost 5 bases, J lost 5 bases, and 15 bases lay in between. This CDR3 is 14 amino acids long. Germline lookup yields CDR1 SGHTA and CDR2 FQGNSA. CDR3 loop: CASSALNARETQYF. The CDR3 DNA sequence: TGTGCCAGCAGCGCCCTTAACGCTCGGGAGACCCAGTACTTC.

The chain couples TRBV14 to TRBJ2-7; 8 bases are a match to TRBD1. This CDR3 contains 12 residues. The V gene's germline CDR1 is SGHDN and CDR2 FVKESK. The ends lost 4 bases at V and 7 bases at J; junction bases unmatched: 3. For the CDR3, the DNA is TGTGCCAGCAGCCCCCGGGACAGGGAGCAGTACTTC. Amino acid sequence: CASSPRDREQYF.

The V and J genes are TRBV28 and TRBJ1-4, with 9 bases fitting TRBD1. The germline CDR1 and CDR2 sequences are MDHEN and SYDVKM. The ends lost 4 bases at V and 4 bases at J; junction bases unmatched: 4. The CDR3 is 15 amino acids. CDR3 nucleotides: TGTGCCAGCAGTTCGGGACAGGGCTTTAATGAAAAACTGTTTTTT. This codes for CASSSGQGFNEKLFF.

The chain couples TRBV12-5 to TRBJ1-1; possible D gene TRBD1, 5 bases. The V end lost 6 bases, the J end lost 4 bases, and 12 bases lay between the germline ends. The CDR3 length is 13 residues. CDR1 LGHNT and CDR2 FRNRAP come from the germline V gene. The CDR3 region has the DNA TGTGCTAGTGGCAGATCCGGGGGCACTGAAGCTTTCTTT. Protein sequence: CASGRSGGTEAFF.

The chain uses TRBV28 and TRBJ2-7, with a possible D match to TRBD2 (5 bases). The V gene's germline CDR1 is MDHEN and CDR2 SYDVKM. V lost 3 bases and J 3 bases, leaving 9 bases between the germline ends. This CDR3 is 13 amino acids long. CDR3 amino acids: CASSFYGLYEQYF. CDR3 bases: TGTGCCAGCAGTTTTTACGGACTCTACGAGCAGTACTTC.

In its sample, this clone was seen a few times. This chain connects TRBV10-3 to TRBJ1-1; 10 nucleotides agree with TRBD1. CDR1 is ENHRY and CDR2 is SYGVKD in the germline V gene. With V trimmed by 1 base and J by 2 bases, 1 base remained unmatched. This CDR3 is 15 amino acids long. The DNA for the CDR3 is TGTGCCATCAGTGAGTGGACAGGGGGAAACACTGAAGCTTTCTTT. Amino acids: CAISEWTGGNTEAFF.

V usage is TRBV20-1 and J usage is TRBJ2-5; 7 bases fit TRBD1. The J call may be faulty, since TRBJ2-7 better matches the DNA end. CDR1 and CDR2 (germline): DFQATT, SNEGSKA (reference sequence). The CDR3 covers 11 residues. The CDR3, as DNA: TGCAGCGGGACAGACTCCTACGAGCAGTACTTC. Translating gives CSGTDSYEQYF.

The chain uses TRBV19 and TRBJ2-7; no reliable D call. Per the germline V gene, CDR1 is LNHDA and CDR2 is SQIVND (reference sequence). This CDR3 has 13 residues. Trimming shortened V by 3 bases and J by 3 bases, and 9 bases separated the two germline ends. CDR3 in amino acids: CASSIQVNYEQYF. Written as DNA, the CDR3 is TGTGCCAGTAGTATTCAGGTAAACTACGAGCAGTACTTC.

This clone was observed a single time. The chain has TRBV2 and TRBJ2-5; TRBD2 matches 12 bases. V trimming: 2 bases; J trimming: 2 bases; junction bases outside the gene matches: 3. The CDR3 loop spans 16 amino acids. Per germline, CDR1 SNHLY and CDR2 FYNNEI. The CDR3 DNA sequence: TGTGCCAGCAGTGAATTGACTAGCGGGAGTCAAGAGACCCAGTACTTC. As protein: CASSELTSGSQETQYF.

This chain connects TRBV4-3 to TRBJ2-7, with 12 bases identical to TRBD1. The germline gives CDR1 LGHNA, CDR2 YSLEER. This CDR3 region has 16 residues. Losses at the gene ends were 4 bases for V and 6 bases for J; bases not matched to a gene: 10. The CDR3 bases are TGCGCCAGCAGCCTTGGTCGGGGGACAGGGGGCTCCGAGCAGTACTTC. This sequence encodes CASSLGRGTGGSEQYF.

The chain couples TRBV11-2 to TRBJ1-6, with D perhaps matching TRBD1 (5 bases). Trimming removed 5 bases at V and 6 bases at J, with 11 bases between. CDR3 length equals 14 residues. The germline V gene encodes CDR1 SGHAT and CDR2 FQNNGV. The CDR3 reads CASSPVGGNSPLHF. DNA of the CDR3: TGTGCCAGCAGCCCCGTGGGGGGTAATTCACCCCTCCACTTT.

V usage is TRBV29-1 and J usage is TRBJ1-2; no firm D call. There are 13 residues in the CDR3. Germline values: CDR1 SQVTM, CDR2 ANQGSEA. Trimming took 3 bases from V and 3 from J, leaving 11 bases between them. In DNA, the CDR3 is TGCAGCGTTGAGACTGTTCGAGACTATGGCTACACCTTC. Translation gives CSVETVRDYGYTF.

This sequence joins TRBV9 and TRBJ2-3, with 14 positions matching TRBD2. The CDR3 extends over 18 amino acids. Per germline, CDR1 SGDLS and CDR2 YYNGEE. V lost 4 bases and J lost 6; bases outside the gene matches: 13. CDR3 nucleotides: TGTGCCAGCAGCCCCAAGGGACTAGCGGGAGTTGGATTGGATACGCAGTATTTT. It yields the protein CASSPKGLAGVGLDTQYF.